The 29 T cell receptor beta chains presented below share a single source sample, sequenced in a study of neoadjuvant anti-PD-1 for oral cavity cancer. The assay was immunoSEQ multiplex PCR, and TCRdb's table has in-frame clones only and misses some. The sample has 12,000 to 15,000 clones; roughly 70% are singletons. Sequenced here: PBMCs, sampled before nivolumab (anti-PD-1) treatment. The receptors were gathered from a person between 35 and 79 years old with oral cavity squamous cell carcinoma.

The chain links TRBV5-1 to TRBJ1-5, with TRBD1 matching over 10 bases. This CDR3 has 14 amino acids. Unmatched junction bases numbered 3, after V lost 4 bases and J lost 5 bases. Germline-derived CDR1 and CDR2 are SGHRS and YFSETQ. CDR3 bases: TGCGCCAGCAGCCCCGGGACAGGGGATCAGCCCCAGCATTTT. Translating gives CASSPGTGDQPQHF.

The chain uses TRBV7-9 and TRBJ1-4, with 7 bases fitting TRBD1. Germline values: CDR1 SEHNR, CDR2 FQNEAQ (reference sequence). CDR3 length equals 16 residues. The junction had 12 bases not matched to a gene; V was cut back by 4 bases and J by 7 bases. The CDR3 spells CASSSGAAGGGEKLFF. The CDR3 nucleotides read TGTGCCAGCAGCTCCGGGGCCGCAGGGGGAGGTGAAAAACTGTTTTTT.

The chain links TRBV19 to TRBJ2-3; 7 bases match TRBD1. In germline, CDR1 is LNHDA, CDR2 SQIVND (reference sequence). The CDR3 contains 15 residues. The V and J ends lost 6 bases and 3 bases, in that order; junction bases with no gene match: 9. CDR3 nucleotides: TGTGCCAGTAGAAGACAGGGCGGGTTTACAGATACGCAGTATTTT. Translation gives CASRRQGGFTDTQYF.

The rearrangement uses TRBV10-3 and TRBJ1-1; 8 nucleotides align to TRBD1. The CDR3 loop spans 12 amino acids. Germline CDR1 ENHRY, CDR2 SYGVKD. V lost 5 bases to trimming and J lost 8 bases; unmatched junction nucleotides: 4. The CDR3 region is CAISYTGGEAFF. For the CDR3, the DNA is TGTGCCATCAGTTATACAGGGGGAGAAGCTTTCTTT.

The chain joins TRBV28 to TRBJ1-2; no clear D gene. V lost 6 bases, J lost 2 bases, and 13 bases lay in between. In germline, CDR1 is MDHEN, CDR2 SYDVKM. The CDR3 covers 14 residues. CDR3 protein: CASRISEQNYGYTF. DNA for the CDR3: TGTGCCAGCAGAATATCAGAGCAAAACTATGGCTACACCTTC.

This clone has only a few counts. The chain couples TRBV29-1 to TRBJ1-1; D unresolved. The CDR3 runs to 12 residues. The germline CDR1 and CDR2 sequences are SQVTM and ANQGSEA. V was clipped by 4 bases and J by 2 bases, with 8 bases between them. The CDR3 loop reads CSVGSGNTEAFF. CDR3 nucleotide sequence: TGCAGCGTTGGAAGTGGCAACACTGAAGCTTTCTTT.

The V and J genes are TRBV11-3 and TRBJ2-5, with D perhaps assigned TRBD1 or TRBD2 (5 bases each). V gave up 1 base and J gave up 1 base, with 10 bases separating them. The CDR3 contains 15 residues. CDR1 SGHNT and CDR2 YENEEA come from the germline V gene. The CDR3: CASSLAAGSQETQYF. In DNA form, the CDR3 reads TGTGCCAGCAGCTTAGCGGCAGGGAGCCAAGAGACCCAGTACTTC.

This chain links TRBV19 with TRBJ2-7; 8 bases are a match to TRBD2. CDR3 length: 15 amino acids. The V gene's germline CDR1 is LNHDA and CDR2 SQIVND (reference sequence). Trimming removed 6 bases from V and 0 bases from J; junction bases left unmatched: 7. The CDR3 here is CASSMTGLGSYEQYF. The CDR3 DNA follows: TGTGCCAGTAGCATGACGGGACTAGGCTCCTACGAGCAGTACTTC.

The chain has TRBV5-4 and TRBJ2-1; TRBD1 might be the D (6 bases). V lost 5 bases to trimming and J lost 3 bases, with 12 bases between them. The CDR3 contains 14 residues. The V gene's germline CDR1 is SGHNT and CDR2 YYREEE (reference sequence). CDR3 DNA sequence: TGTGCCAGCAGAAAAGGACAGAACTACAATGAGCAGTTCTTC. This codes for CASRKGQNYNEQFF. Full variable domain (missing parts from reference TRBV5-4 and TRBJ2-1): ETGVTQSPTHLIKTRGQQVTLRCSSQSGHNTVSWYQQALGQGPQFIFQYYREEENGRGNFPPRFSGLQFPNYSSELNVNALELDDSALYLCASRKGQNYNEQFFGPGTRLTVL.

The chain uses TRBV4-1 and TRBJ2-1, with 7 bases lining up with TRBD1. The CDR3 length is 15 residues. From germline, CDR1 is MGHRA and CDR2 YSYEKL. Trimming cost V 5 bases and J 0 bases; bases outside gene matches: 4. The CDR3 DNA reads TGCGCCAGCAGCTCGGGACAGAGCTCCTACAATGAGCAGTTCTTC. Translation gives CASSSGQSSYNEQFF.

The chain carries TRBV4-1 and TRBJ1-1; 9 bases agree with TRBD1. CDR1 MGHRA and CDR2 YSYEKL come from the germline V gene. The CDR3 is 16 residues long. The V segment lost 4 bases and the J segment 7 bases; nucleotides outside the gene matches: 13. The CDR3 bases are TGCGCCAGCAGCCGCTCTTTTGGGACAGGGCTTCTTGAAGCTTTCTTT. This codes for CASSRSFGTGLLEAFF.

The gene calls are TRBV5-1 and TRBJ1-2, with no clear D. Germline assignment: CDR1 SGHRS and CDR2 YFSETQ. CDR3 length equals 14 residues. V lost 0 bases to trimming and J lost 4 bases, with 10 bases between them. The CDR3 coding sequence is TGCGCCAGCAGCTTGGAGGCGGGAGGCTATGGCTACACCTTC. Translated: CASSLEAGGYGYTF.

The chain carries TRBV7-8 and TRBJ1-4; TRBD1 matches at 7 bases. The CDR3 loop spans 14 amino acids. Germline V CDR1 and CDR2: SGHVS, FQNEAQ. V lost 6 bases to trimming and J lost 8 bases; unmatched junction nucleotides: 9. The chain's CDR3 is CASRKQGGGEKLFF. DNA for the CDR3: TGTGCCAGCAGGAAGCAGGGGGGAGGGGAAAAACTGTTTTTT.

This chain joins TRBV6-5 and TRBJ2-1, with 7 bases fitting TRBD2. Germline CDR1 MNHEY, CDR2 SVGAGI. J was trimmed by 4 bases and V by 6 bases; bases with no gene match: 9. The CDR3 is 15 residues long. This chain's CDR3 is CASSPGLGLYNEQFF. In DNA, the CDR3 is TGTGCCAGCAGCCCCGGACTAGGCTTATACAATGAGCAGTTCTTC.

The genes are TRBV13 and TRBJ2-7; 11 bases are shared with TRBD1. This CDR3 region has 15 residues. The J segment lost 3 bases and the V segment lost 5 bases, leaving 6 bases of the junction unmatched. CDR1 and CDR2 from the germline V gene are PRHDT and FYEKMQ (reference sequence). The CDR3 here is CASSPKDRGRYEQYF. CDR3 sequence (DNA): TGTGCCAGCAGCCCCAAGGACAGGGGGCGCTACGAGCAGTACTTC.

The chain couples TRBV27 to TRBJ2-2; 8 nucleotides line up with TRBD1. Unmatched junction bases numbered 9, after V lost 5 bases and J lost 7 bases. The CDR3 runs 15 residues. Germline-derived CDR1 and CDR2 are MNHEY and SMNVEV (reference sequence). For the CDR3, the DNA is TGTGCCAGCAGTCTCGGACAGGGAAAGGTCGGGGAGCTGTTTTTT. It codes for CASSLGQGKVGELFF.

This chain links TRBV6-6 with TRBJ1-2; no clear D. Trimming took 5 bases from V and 1 from J, leaving 8 bases between them. Germline CDR1 MNHNY, CDR2 SVGAGI (reference sequence). The CDR3 has 13 residues. The CDR3 sequence: CASSPGVNYGYTF. The CDR3 DNA reads TGTGCCAGCAGTCCAGGAGTTAACTATGGCTACACCTTC.

This chain connects TRBV27 to TRBJ1-5; 8 bases fit TRBD1. The CDR3 spans 19 residues. Germline values: CDR1 MNHEY, CDR2 SMNVEV (reference sequence). J lost 2 bases, V lost 5 bases, and 17 bases had no gene match. The CDR3: CASSPKDRARGEGNQPQHF. CDR3 nucleotide sequence: TGTGCCAGCAGTCCAAAGGACAGGGCCCGGGGGGAGGGCAATCAGCCCCAGCATTTT.

This clone showed up just a few times. The chain carries TRBV7-9 and TRBJ2-2; D gene uncertain. The germline V gene has CDR1 SEHNR and CDR2 FQNEAQ (reference sequence). The CDR3 extends over 14 amino acids. The ends were cut back, 1 base at V and 7 bases at J, with 10 bases in the middle. The CDR3 reads CASSLVSVGGELFF. The CDR3 region has the DNA TGTGCCAGCAGCTTAGTATCCGTGGGCGGGGAGCTGTTTTTT.

This clone was detected only a few times. This chain joins TRBV4-1 and TRBJ2-5; TRBD2 aligns across 9 bases. The CDR3 extends over 17 amino acids. V lost 0 bases and J lost 0; bases outside the gene matches: 5. Germline V gene data show CDR1 as MGHRA and CDR2 as YSYEKL. The DNA for the CDR3 is TGCGCCAGCAGCCAAGATGATAGGACTAGCGACCAAGAGACCCAGTACTTC. This codes for CASSQDDRTSDQETQYF.

The chain is built from TRBV9 and TRBJ2-3; 8 nucleotides align to TRBD2. The germline V gene encodes CDR1 SGDLS and CDR2 YYNGEE. With 0 bases clipped from V and 3 bases from J, the junction kept 0 bases outside the gene matches. There are 14 residues in the CDR3. As DNA, the CDR3 is TGTGCCAGCAGCGTAGCTAGCGGGACAGATACGCAGTATTTT. It encodes CASSVASGTDTQYF.

Written as DNA, the CDR3 is TGCGCCAGCAGTGCCTGGACAGGGGGTGGCGAGCAGTACTTC. It translates to CASSAWTGGGEQYF. The gene calls are TRBV10-1 and TRBJ2-7; TRBD1 matches at 10 bases. V lost 4 bases, J lost 6 bases, and 6 bases stayed unmatched. CDR3 length equals 14 residues. Germline-derived CDR1 and CDR2 are WNHNN and SYGVQD (reference sequence).

This chain links TRBV29-1 with TRBJ1-1; a weak D match, TRBD1 (6 bases). From germline, CDR1 is SQVTM and CDR2 ANQGSEA. The CDR3 is 14 residues long. V gave up 3 bases and J gave up 0 bases, with 11 bases separating them. Written as DNA, the CDR3 is TGCAGCGTTGACTCAGGGGTAATGAACACTGAAGCTTTCTTT. Amino acid sequence: CSVDSGVMNTEAFF.

The rearrangement uses TRBV5-4 and TRBJ1-4, with D maybe TRBD1 (6 bases). With 5 bases removed from V and 4 bases from J, the gap between germline ends came to 15 bases. Germline lookup yields CDR1 SGHNT and CDR2 YYREEE (reference sequence). CDR3 length equals 15 residues. The CDR3 DNA is TGTGCCAGCAGGGACAGCAATGACCATAATGAAAAACTGTTTTTT. Translation gives CASRDSNDHNEKLFF.

The V call is TRBV7-6, the J call TRBJ2-7, with D perhaps TRBD2 (5 bases). The CDR3 extends over 14 amino acids. Germline CDR1 SGHVS, CDR2 FNYEAQ. Trimming left V 1 base short and J 7 bases short, with 14 bases between. The CDR3 loop is CASSLGASWEEQYF. CDR3 in DNA: TGTGCCAGCAGCTTAGGGGCTAGCTGGGAGGAGCAGTACTTC.

This clone was detected only once. J is TRBJ1-2 and V is TRBV19; 8 nucleotides match TRBD1. Per germline, CDR1 LNHDA and CDR2 SQIVND (reference sequence). This CDR3 is 14 amino acids long. V shed 6 bases, J shed 3 bases, and the junction held 6 bases outside the gene matches. CDR3 sequence (DNA): TGTGCCAGTAGAGGTTCGGACAGGGACTATGGCTACACCTTC. It is translated as CASRGSDRDYGYTF.

The chain employs TRBV28 and TRBJ1-1; a possible D gene is TRBD1 (6 bases). This CDR3 has 16 residues. The ends were cut back, 5 bases at V and 1 base at J, with 17 bases in the middle. CDR1 is MDHEN and CDR2 is SYDVKM in the germline V gene. DNA of the CDR3: TGTGCCAGCAGTCTCGCGGGGGCGATGGGGAACACTGAAGCTTTCTTT. Protein sequence: CASSLAGAMGNTEAFF.

The J gene is TRBJ1-6, the V gene TRBV9; D call uncertain. Trimming took 0 bases from V and 8 from J, leaving 9 bases between them. CDR3 size: 14 residues. CDR1 is SGDLS, CDR2 YYNGEE, per germline. DNA of the CDR3: TGTGCCAGCAGCGTAGGTAGGGTCGATTCACCCCTCCACTTT. Protein product: CASSVGRVDSPLHF.

V gene TRBV10-2 combines with J gene TRBJ2-5; tentative D call: TRBD2 (6 bases). Per germline, CDR1 WSHSY and CDR2 SAAADI. V gave up 6 bases and J gave up 1 base, with 9 bases separating them. There are 13 residues in the CDR3. CDR3 DNA: TGCGCCAGCAGAGTAGCGGCCCAAGAGACCCAGTACTTC. This gives the protein CASRVAAQETQYF.